The following is a TCR beta chain sequence with its context. Its cognate antigen is unknown. The data are from a study of OX40 agonist ivuxolimab in advanced cancers. Study as a whole: Prior anti-PD-1, anti-PD-L1 or anti-CTLA-4 therapy was allowed; about 39% had some. Findings and caveats of the study: Expanded clones were, on average, more numerous in CD8+ T cells than in CD4+.

Looked up from germline, CDR1 is SGHDT and CDR2 is YYEEEE. There are 14 residues in the CDR3. Trimming pared 0 bases from V and 0 bases from J, leaving 7 bases between. The data were produced by immunoSEQ multiplex PCR, yet TCRdb's version contains in-frame clones alone and is incomplete. The table lists tens of thousands of clones, roughly 79% of them singletons. Specimen: CD4+ or CD8+ T cells sorted from blood, collected in a trial of the OX40 agonist ivuxolimab. The TCR was taken from an adult with an advanced solid tumor such as melanoma, head and neck, liver or kidney cancer. The chain is built from TRBV5-6 and TRBJ2-7; D is uncertain. DNA of the CDR3: TGTGCCAGCAGCTTGGACCAGGACTCCTACGAGCAGTACTTC. As protein: CASSLDQDSYEQYF.